Listed here are 6 T cell receptor beta chains from one sample, sequenced in a study of T cell repertoires in cytomegalovirus infection (dated by TCRdb to the late 2010s). This sample was sequenced with an Illumina HiSeq 1500. In TCRdb, the public reads were trimmed at Q25 with fastp and aligned with MiXCR, with productive beta chains retained. Each CDR3 protein appears once, grouped with its most common genes and DNA. The sample contains about half a million distinct CDR3 sequences, roughly a third of them found a single time. Roughly 15% of the sample comes from the top ten. The treatment or condition label here, explained by the study, means: in vitro stimulation with specific CMV peptide epitopes to enrich CMV-specific T cells. These receptors lack a known antigen. The input for sequencing was cultured PBMCs, taken from culture after CMV antigen stimulation. All receptors come from a human donor in good health (CMV status not recorded). Some clones in this sample may be carry-over from other donors' samples.

The rearrangement uses TRBV7-6 and TRBJ2-7; D is unclear. Germline CDR1 and CDR2: SGHVS and FNYEAQ. The CDR3 sequence is 15 residues long. The V and J ends lost 0 bases and 1 base respectively, with 10 bases between them. The CDR3 nucleotides are TGTGCCAGCAGCTTAGCGATGACAAGGTCCTACGAGCAGTACGTC. Amino acid sequence: CASSLAMTRSYEQYV.

The table lists this clonotype with many counts. The chain employs TRBV7-8 and TRBJ2-7; D possibly corresponds to TRBD2 (6 bases). Trimming stripped 1 base from V and 0 bases from J, with 13 bases between. The CDR3 consists of 16 residues. CDR1 is SGHVS, CDR2 FQNEAQ, per germline. For the CDR3, the DNA is TGTGCCAGCAGCTTAGGTGGGGGAGGCGACTCCTACGAGCAGTACGTC. Its protein product is CASSLGGGGDSYEQYV.

V and J are TRBV29-1 and TRBJ2-1; 15 bases match TRBD2. Germline V gene data show CDR1 as SQVTM and CDR2 as ANQGSEA. V trimming: 6 bases; J trimming: 8 bases; junction bases outside the gene matches: 5. The CDR3 has 14 amino acids. CDR3 coding DNA: TGCAGCGTAGGGACTAGCGGGGGGTGGGATGAGCAGTTCTTC. Protein: CSVGTSGGWDEQFF.

The genes are TRBV5-6 and TRBJ2-5; 8 nucleotides align to TRBD2. With V trimmed by 3 bases and J by 4 bases, 8 bases remained unmatched. CDR1 SGHDT and CDR2 YYEEEE come from the germline V gene. The CDR3 runs to 15 residues. CDR3 sequence reads: CASSSGLAQGETQYF. CDR3 sequence (DNA): TGTGCCAGCAGCTCCGGACTAGCTCAAGGAGAGACCCAGTACTTC.

The V call is TRBV7-9, the J call TRBJ2-7; 7 bases align to TRBD1. From germline, CDR1 is SEHNR and CDR2 FQNEAQ (reference sequence). This CDR3 spans 14 amino acids. V shed 1 base and J 11 bases; nucleotides not matched to a gene: 11. The CDR3 sequence is CASSLEGQRSPEYF. The CDR3 DNA sequence: TGTGCCAGCAGCTTAGAGGGACAGCGATCACCGGAGTACTTC.

J is TRBJ1-2 and V is TRBV7-2; unclear D gene. Trimming removed 5 bases at V and 3 bases at J, with 16 bases between. CDR1 and CDR2 from the germline V gene are SGHTA and FQGNSA. CDR3 length: 15 residues. This CDR3 reads CASSPITVSDYGYTF. In DNA form, the CDR3 reads TGTGCCAGCAGCCCGATAACCGTTTCGGACTATGGCTACACCTTC. The variable domain in full, completed from reference TRBV7-2 and TRBJ1-2, reads GAGVSQSPSNKVTEKGKDVELRCDPISGHTALYWYRQSLGQGLEFLIYFQGNSAPDKSGLPSDRFSAERTGGSVSTLTIQRTQQEDSAVYLCASSPITVSDYGYTFGSGTRLTVV.